A selection of T cell receptor beta chains follows, all from one sample in a study of CD8+CD57+ T cells in acquired aplastic anemia. MiXCR, run by TCRdb on the reads, gives a single entry per CDR3 protein. The table has 200,000 to 250,000 distinct CDR3 sequences, roughly 35% seen once. Material: sorted CD4+, CD8+, or CD8+CD57+ T cells (not recorded which) from PBMCs. Source of these receptors: a human donor in good health, serving as a control. CDR3s include the opening cysteine and the closing phenylalanine or tryptophan. The D gene is left open where the match is weak. A clone size is listed for some rows: how often the clone was seen (once, few, many), or a class if it is expanded.

cdr3_aa | cdr3_nt | d_call | j_call | clone_size | v_call
CASGTGGNSPLHF | TGCGCCAGCGGGACAGGGGGAAACTCACCCCTCCACTTT | TRBD1 | TRBJ1-6 | . | TRBV5-1
CASSAGWTGNTEAFF | TGCGCCAGCAGTGCCGGTTGGACAGGGAACACTGAAGCTTTCTTT | TRBD1 | TRBJ1-1 | . | TRBV10-2
CSVDVTSSVRDTQETQYF | TGCAGCGTTGATGTGACTAGCAGTGTCCGGGACACCCAAGAGACCCAGTACTTC | . | TRBJ2-5 | . | TRBV29-1
CASSLTGVQPQHF | TGCGCCAGCAGCTTGACAGGGGTGCAGCCCCAGCATTTT | TRBD1 | TRBJ1-5 | many | TRBV5-1
CASSLEGQREKLFF | TGCGCCAGCAGCTTGGAGGGACAGCGCGAAAAACTGTTTTTT | TRBD1 | TRBJ1-4 | once | TRBV5-1
CASSLSPRQGVAVETQYF | TGTGCCAGCAGCCTCTCTCCTCGACAGGGGGTAGCGGTGGAGACCCAGTACTTC | TRBD1 | TRBJ2-5 | . | TRBV7-8
CASSIGRGTDTQYF | TGTGCCAGTAGTATAGGAAGGGGCACAGATACGCAGTATTTT | . | TRBJ2-3 | many | TRBV19
CASSPTDSYGYTF | TGTGCCAGCAGCCCGACGGACAGCTATGGCTACACCTTC | . | TRBJ1-2 | many | TRBV7-9
CASSLAGTDTQYF | TGTGCCAGCAGCTTAGCGGGAACAGATACGCAGTATTTT | TRBD2 | TRBJ2-3 | many | TRBV5-1
CASSPESILNEKLFF | TGTGCCAGCTCACCGGAGAGCATTCTGAATGAAAAACTGTTTTTT | . | TRBJ1-4 | . | TRBV2
CASSELGTGGGSYNEQFF | TGCGCCAGCAGTGAGCTAGGAACAGGGGGCGGATCCTACAATGAGCAGTTCTTC | TRBD1 | TRBJ2-1 | . | TRBV10-1
CASSLMQQETQYF | TGTGCCAGCAGCCTGATGCAACAAGAGACCCAGTACTTC | . | TRBJ2-5 | many | TRBV7-9
CASSLTGGRNTEALF | TGTGCCAGCAGTCTGACAGGGGGCAGGAACACTGAAGCTCTCTTT | TRBD1 | TRBJ1-1 | . | TRBV2
CASSVEITGLGDGYTF | TGTGCCAGCAGCGTAGAGATCACGGGCCTTGGGGATGGCTACACCTTC | . | TRBJ1-2 | . | TRBV11-1
CASSLFNRGSSGNTIYF | TGTGCCAGCAGTTTATTCAACAGGGGAAGCTCTGGAAACACCATATATTTT | TRBD1 | TRBJ1-3 | . | TRBV28
CASSYGQNTEAFF | TGTGCCAGCAGCTACGGCCAGAACACTGAAGCTTTCTTT | . | TRBJ1-1 | many | TRBV7-9
CASSFQGAGVDTQYF | TGTGCCAGCAGTTTTCAGGGGGCAGGCGTGGATACGCAGTATTTT | TRBD1 | TRBJ2-3 | many | TRBV12-3/TRBV12-4
CASSRAPNYGYTF | TGTGCCAGCAGCAGGGCCCCTAACTATGGCTACACCTTC | . | TRBJ1-2 | many | TRBV7-2
CATSPIYGTSGGETQYF | TGTGCCACCAGCCCAATTTATGGGACTAGCGGAGGAGAGACCCAGTACTTC | TRBD2 | TRBJ2-5 | many | TRBV15
CASRQVGAEKDYGYTF | TGTGCCAGCCGCCAAGTTGGGGCAGAGAAGGACTATGGCTACACCTTC | . | TRBJ1-2 | few | TRBV4-2
CACPGRGSDGYTF | TGTGCCTGTCCGGGCAGGGGATCCGATGGCTACACCTTC | . | TRBJ1-2 | many | TRBV30
CASSYSAETQYF | TGTGCCAGCAGTTACTCGGCAGAGACCCAGTACTTC | . | TRBJ2-5 | . | TRBV2
CASSNTGQGIGSLHF | TGTGCCAGCAGTAACACGGGACAGGGGATCGGCTCCCTCCACTTT | TRBD1 | TRBJ1-6 | many | TRBV6-5
CSARDLVQGANTEAFF | TGCAGTGCTAGAGATCTTGTGCAGGGGGCGAACACTGAAGCTTTCTTT | TRBD1 | TRBJ1-1 | many | TRBV20-1